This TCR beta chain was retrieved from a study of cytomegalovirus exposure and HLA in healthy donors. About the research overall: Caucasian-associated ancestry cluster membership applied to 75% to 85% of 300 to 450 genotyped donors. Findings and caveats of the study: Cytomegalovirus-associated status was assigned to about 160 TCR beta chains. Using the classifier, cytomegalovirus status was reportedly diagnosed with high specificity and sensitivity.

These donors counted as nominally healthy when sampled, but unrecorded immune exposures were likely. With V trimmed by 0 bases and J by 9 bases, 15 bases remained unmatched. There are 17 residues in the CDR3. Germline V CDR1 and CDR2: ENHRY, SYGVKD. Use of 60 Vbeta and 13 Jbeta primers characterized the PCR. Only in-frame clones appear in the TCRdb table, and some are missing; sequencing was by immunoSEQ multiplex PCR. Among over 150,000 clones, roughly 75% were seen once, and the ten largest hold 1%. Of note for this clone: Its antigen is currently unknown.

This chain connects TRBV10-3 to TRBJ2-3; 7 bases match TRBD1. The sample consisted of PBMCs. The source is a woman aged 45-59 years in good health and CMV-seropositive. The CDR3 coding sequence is TGTGCCATCAGTGAGTCGCGGAGACAGGGCTCTACGGACACGCAGTATTTT. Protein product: CAISESRRQGSTDTQYF.